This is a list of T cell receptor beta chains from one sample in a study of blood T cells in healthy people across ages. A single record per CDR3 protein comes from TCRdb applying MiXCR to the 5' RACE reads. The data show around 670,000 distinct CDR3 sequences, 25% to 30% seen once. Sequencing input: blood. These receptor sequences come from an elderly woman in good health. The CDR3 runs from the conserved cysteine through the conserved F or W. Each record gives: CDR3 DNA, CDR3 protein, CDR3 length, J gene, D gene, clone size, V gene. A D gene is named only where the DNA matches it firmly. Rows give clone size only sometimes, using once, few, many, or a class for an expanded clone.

TGTGCCAGCAGCTTCAGGATGCTAGCGGGCAGGGGGGGTGAGCAGTTCTTC	CASSFRMLAGRGGEQFF	17	TRBJ2-1	NA	NA	TRBV7-9
TGCAGTGCTAGAGATGAGCGGACAGGGAGACGGAATTCACCCCTCCACTTT	CSARDERTGRRNSPLHF	17	TRBJ1-6	TRBD1	many	TRBV20-1
TGCGCCAGCAGCTTGACCGGGGGGGCGGGTCAGCCCCAGCATTTT	CASSLTGGAGQPQHF	15	TRBJ1-5	NA	NA	TRBV5-1
TGTGCCAGCAGCCATTTGGGGGCACACAATGAGCAGTTCTTC	CASSHLGAHNEQFF	14	TRBJ2-1	NA	many	TRBV3-1
TGTGCCAGCAGCACGGGCCGCCGTATGAACACTGAAGCTTTCTTT	CASSTGRRMNTEAFF	15	TRBJ1-1	NA	few	TRBV6-2/TRBV6-3
TGTGCCAGCAGCCCCAAGACAGGGCTGACTGAAGCTTTCTTT	CASSPKTGLTEAFF	14	TRBJ1-1	TRBD1	NA	TRBV3-1
TGTGCCAGCAGGATTGGACCGACGAACACTGAAGCTTTCTTT	CASRIGPTNTEAFF	14	TRBJ1-1	NA	NA	TRBV6-1
TGTGCCAGCAGGACTCTCACAGGTGCCTACGAGCAGTACTTC	CASRTLTGAYEQYF	14	TRBJ2-7	NA	many	TRBV2
TGTGCCAGCAGCTCTCAGACCGGGGCCACCTACAATGAGCAGTTCTTC	CASSSQTGATYNEQFF	16	TRBJ2-1	NA	NA	TRBV4-2
TGTGCCAGCAGCCCGCTGGACAGGTCCTATGGCTACACCTTC	CASSPLDRSYGYTF	14	TRBJ1-2	TRBD1	many	TRBV7-9
TGTGCCAGTACCAGGCAGGGGCGCTGGGATACGCAGTATTTT	CASTRQGRWDTQYF	14	TRBJ2-3	NA	NA	TRBV19
TGCGCCAGCAGCTCGTACGAAGATAGTTTTAGGAACGAGCAGTACTTC	CASSSYEDSFRNEQYF	16	TRBJ2-7	NA	once	TRBV5-1
TGTGCCAGCAGCCCGGAGGTTCGTTCTAATTCACCCCTCCACTTT	CASSPEVRSNSPLHF	15	TRBJ1-6	NA	NA	TRBV5-4
TGTGCCGGCAGCGCCGGTGAAGGGGGCGGCTACGGGCAGTACTTC	CAGSAGEGGGYGQYF	15	TRBJ2-7	NA	once	TRBV21-1
TGTGCCAGCAGCCGGACCGGGTCCTACTACGAGCAGTACTTC	CASSRTGSYYEQYF	14	TRBJ2-7	NA	many	TRBV7-2
TGTGCCAGCAGCCACCGGACAGGGCTAGATGAGCAGTTCTTC	CASSHRTGLDEQFF	14	TRBJ2-1	TRBD1	many	TRBV9
TGTGCCAACAGATCCCCCGCGGCAGGGGGTCGTGAAAAACTGTTTTTT	CANRSPAAGGREKLFF	16	TRBJ1-4	TRBD1	few	TRBV7-2
TGTGCCAGCAGCCGAAGCGGAAGCTCCTACAATGAGCAGTACTTC	CASSRSGSSYNEQYF	15	TRBJ2-7	NA	NA	TRBV3-1
TGTGCCAGCACCATGGGCAGGGACAGTCAGCCCCAGCATTTT	CASTMGRDSQPQHF	14	TRBJ1-5	TRBD1	NA	TRBV12-3/TRBV12-4
TGCAGTGCTAGTATGAGCGGGAGCTCCTACAATGAGCAGTTCTTC	CSASMSGSSYNEQFF	15	TRBJ2-1	TRBD2	many	TRBV20-1
TGTGCCATCAGTGAGTCGATAAATCAGCCCCAGCATTTT	CAISESINQPQHF	13	TRBJ1-5	NA	many	TRBV10-3
TGTGCTAGTGGTTCCTTAGCTAACTATGGCTACACCTTC	CASGSLANYGYTF	13	TRBJ1-2	NA	many	TRBV12-5
TGTGCCTGGAGTCTGGGGGGTTTAAGCAATCAGCCCCAGCATTTT	CAWSLGGLSNQPQHF	15	TRBJ1-5	NA	NA	TRBV30
TGCAGCGTTGGAGAGGGGGATAGCAATCAGCCCCAGCATTTT	CSVGEGDSNQPQHF	14	TRBJ1-5	NA	many	TRBV29-1
TGTGCCAGCAGCTTAGCGGACCACCGGGGCTACACCTTC	CASSLADHRGYTF	13	TRBJ1-2	NA	many	TRBV7-8
TGTGCCAGCAGCTCCGGGACACCGTCCGGGGAGCTGTTTTTT	CASSSGTPSGELFF	14	TRBJ2-2	NA	few	TRBV7-2
TGTGCCAGCAGCTGGGGGGGACAGGGTCAAGAGACCCAGTACTTC	CASSWGGQGQETQYF	15	TRBJ2-5	TRBD1	many	TRBV5-6
TGCGCCAGCAGCGTGGACGACAGGGCTTATGGCTACACCTTC	CASSVDDRAYGYTF	14	TRBJ1-2	TRBD1	many	TRBV5-1
TGTGCCAGCAGCTTAGCCCTAGCGGGGGCCACAGATACGCAGTATTTT	CASSLALAGATDTQYF	16	TRBJ2-3	TRBD2	few	TRBV7-9
TGTGCCAGCAGTTTATGGGGTGGGGACCTATCCGAGCAGTACTTC	CASSLWGGDLSEQYF	15	TRBJ2-7	NA	many	TRBV28
TGTGCCAGCACCCGGTTCCCAGATACGCAGTATTTT	CASTRFPDTQYF	12	TRBJ2-3	NA	many	TRBV7-2
TGTGCCACCAGCACCCTACTAGCGGGGGCCTACGAGCAGTACTTC	CATSTLLAGAYEQYF	15	TRBJ2-7	TRBD2	NA	TRBV15
TGCGCCAGCAGCCGGGATGGGGCGGGGGTAGGAGATACGCAGTATTTT	CASSRDGAGVGDTQYF	16	TRBJ2-3	TRBD2	NA	TRBV5-1
TGTGCCAGCAGTGAAATCAGTCCGGGGACAGGGGCCAACGTCCTGACTTTC	CASSEISPGTGANVLTF	17	TRBJ2-6	NA	NA	TRBV6-1
TGTGCCACCAGTGATGGTTTTGCAGGGGCGGGTCAGCCCCAGCATTTT	CATSDGFAGAGQPQHF	16	TRBJ1-5	NA	few	TRBV24-1
TGCGCCAGCAGCCAAGAGTTGGTGGAGACCCAGTACTTC	CASSQELVETQYF	13	TRBJ2-5	NA	many	TRBV4-3
TGTGCCAGCAGCTTGACCGGGACAGGGGGAGCAGATACGCAGTATTTT	CASSLTGTGGADTQYF	16	TRBJ2-3	TRBD1	NA	TRBV5-5
TGTGCCAGCAGCCAAGATCGCACTAGCGGGGTGGATACGCAGTATTTT	CASSQDRTSGVDTQYF	16	TRBJ2-3	TRBD2	many	TRBV3-1
TGCAGTGCTAGACCCCAAGGGGGGGGGAGCTCCTACAATGAGCAGTTCTTC	CSARPQGGGSSYNEQFF	17	TRBJ2-1	NA	many	TRBV20-1
TGCAGTGCTGGGACCTTGGGCGCTGAAGCTTTCTTT	CSAGTLGAEAFF	12	TRBJ1-1	NA	NA	TRBV20-1
TGCAGTGCTAGACCCCGGGACATCTCCTACGAGCAGTACTTC	CSARPRDISYEQYF	14	TRBJ2-7	NA	once	TRBV20-1
TGTGCCAGCAGTCCTCAGAGTTTTAGCGGGGGCTACGAGCAGTACTTC	CASSPQSFSGGYEQYF	16	TRBJ2-7	TRBD2	many	TRBV28
TGTGCCAGCAGTGAGTTAAGTAGCGCTGAAGCTTTCTTT	CASSELSSAEAFF	13	TRBJ1-1	NA	few	TRBV2
TGTGCCAGCAGTCCCCGACAAGGGGGGCACTATGGCTACACCTTC	CASSPRQGGHYGYTF	15	TRBJ1-2	NA	few	TRBV28
TGTGCCAGCAGTCCAACAGGGCCTGGCGTGAACATTCAGTACTTC	CASSPTGPGVNIQYF	15	TRBJ2-4	NA	many	TRBV12-3/TRBV12-4
TGTGCCAGCAGAGACGACAGGCCCTATGGCTACACCTTC	CASRDDRPYGYTF	13	TRBJ1-2	NA	once	TRBV7-9